The clone carrying this T cell receptor beta chain was counted between two and nine times. Plates contained around 200,000 CFSE-labeled responder cells and around 200,000 irradiated, violet-dye-labeled stimulator cells. This entry is derived from a study of graft-versus-host responses after intestinal transplantation. Profiled with immunoSEQ multiplex PCR; TCRdb holds only in-frame clones, not every one. The sample lists approximately 15,000 clones; more than 25% were seen once. CDR1 and CDR2 (germline): MNHEY, SVGAGI. V gave up 1 base and J gave up 6 bases, with 9 bases separating them. This CDR3 is built from 14 residues.

This receptor was taken from a human patient who received an intestinal transplant. Sequencing used alloreactive CD8+ T cells from a mixed lymphocyte reaction culture, obtained before intestinal transplant. Subset noted: CFSE-low proliferating T cells sorted from roughly 6-day pre-transplant mixed lymphocyte reaction (GvH or HvG direction). V usage is TRBV6-5 and J usage is TRBJ2-2, with a tentative D call TRBD2 (5 bases). The CDR3: CASSYLLGSGELFF. The CDR3 DNA reads TGTGCCAGCAGTTACTTACTAGGTTCCGGGGAGCTGTTTTTT.